This T cell receptor (beta chain) stems from a study of T cell changes during pregnancy in multiple sclerosis. Sequencing was performed with immunoSEQ multiplex PCR; in TCRdb, only in-frame clones are kept and a portion is missing. Seen here are under 65,000 clones, about 95% observed once, and the top ten hold just over 2.5%. This CDR3 is 11 amino acids long. Trimming removed 10 bases at V and 8 bases at J, with 13 bases between. Germline CDR1 and CDR2: MNHEY and SMNVEV (reference sequence). The chain employs TRBV27 and TRBJ2-3, with TRBD2 as a possible D gene (5 bases). The sequencing here drew on CD8+ T cells from peripheral blood mononuclear cells, taken after pregnancy. This receptor was obtained from a female donor with multiple sclerosis, enrolled in a pregnancy study. The CDR3 sequence is CATRAEGTQYF. The CDR3 DNA follows: TGTGCCACCCGGGCAGAGGGTACGCAGTATTTT.